This TCR beta chain derives from a study of T cell changes during pregnancy in multiple sclerosis (dated by TCRdb to about 2019). Concerning the study at large: In women with multiple sclerosis, the researchers looked at how the T cell repertoire shifted as pregnancy progressed.

On this clone itself: Its cognate antigen has yet to be identified. Base qualities are not recorded, but no much larger clone differs from it by a single base.

At the junction V is shortened by 5 bases and J by 3 bases; bases outside the gene matches: 6. The CDR1 and CDR2 encoded by the germline V gene are SGHDN and FVKESK. Including cysteine and phenylalanine, the CDR3 has 16 amino acids. This entry keeps only the CDR3 DNA: 48 bases, framed from base 1. The library was prepared using the immunoSEQ multiplex PCR assay. TCRdb mirrors the immuneACCESS table, restricted to in-frame sequences. Some clones are absent from its copies; in checked studies, under half trace to an unresolved V gene, and the reason for the others is unknown. For this sample the table gives 65,000 to 85,000 clones, of which more than 80% were detected only once. The ten largest clones take up roughly 0.21% of the sample.

The sequenced sample was CD4+ T cells from peripheral blood mononuclear cells, obtained before pregnancy. This chain joins TRBV14 to TRBJ2-5, and TRBD2 matches 13 of the central bases. The clonotype comes from a female donor with multiple sclerosis, enrolled in a pregnancy study. CDR3 sequence: CASSGIGLAGEETQYF. The DNA reads as follows: TGTGCCAGCAGCGGGATTGGACTAGCGGGGGAAGAGACCCAGTACTTC.